The 5 T cell receptor beta chains below come from one sample, sequenced in a study of blood T cell repertoires in COVID-19. The method was immunoSEQ multiplex PCR; TCRdb's version includes in-frame clones alone and lacks a portion of them. The table includes about 180,000 clones, roughly nine tenths detected once. The sample consisted of peripheral blood. Every receptor here comes from a man aged 65 to 79 with active or convalescent COVID-19.

The chain is built from TRBV28 and TRBJ2-7; possible D gene TRBD1, 6 bases. This CDR3 region has 14 residues. From germline, CDR1 is MDHEN and CDR2 SYDVKM. V lost 3 bases and J lost 3, with 12 bases in between. The CDR3 here is CASSFFGQLYEQYF. The DNA for the CDR3 is TGTGCCAGCAGTTTTTTCGGACAGCTCTACGAGCAGTACTTC.

This chain connects TRBV12-5 to TRBJ2-7; 13 positions agree with TRBD2. CDR1 is LGHNT and CDR2 is FRNRAP in the germline V gene. J gave up 3 bases and V 7 bases, and 9 bases lay outside the gene matches. This CDR3 is 16 amino acids long. This chain's CDR3 is CASAPGTSGESYEQYF. CDR3 DNA sequence: TGTGCTAGTGCGCCCGGGACTAGCGGGGAGAGCTACGAGCAGTACTTC.

This chain uses TRBV9 with TRBJ1-1, with a tentative D call TRBD1 (5 bases). Trimming took 0 bases from V and 0 from J, leaving 9 bases between them. The length of the CDR3 is 15 residues. Germline V gives CDR1 SGDLS, CDR2 YYNGEE. The CDR3: CASSVEGHMNTEAFF. The CDR3 DNA reads TGTGCCAGCAGCGTAGAGGGGCACATGAACACTGAAGCTTTCTTT. The whole variable domain, remainder taken from reference TRBV9 and TRBJ1-1, is DSGVTQTPKHLITATGQRVTLRCSPRSGDLSVYWYQQSLDQGLQFLIQYYNGEERAKGNILERFSAQQFPDLHSELNLSSLELGDSALYFCASSVEGHMNTEAFFGQGTRLTVV.

The chain uses TRBV6-2 or TRBV6-3 and TRBJ1-2; 8 bases agree with TRBD1. The V gene end was trimmed by 0 bases and the J gene end by 2 bases; junction bases not matched to a gene: 11. Germline values: CDR1 MNHEY, CDR2 SVGEGT. The CDR3 is made up of 18 amino acids. The CDR3 reads CASSYSIAGQATNYGYTF. The CDR3 region has the DNA TGTGCCAGCAGTTACTCGATCGCGGGACAGGCAACAAACTATGGCTACACCTTC.

V usage is TRBV3-1 (or the pseudogene TRBV3-2) and J usage is TRBJ1-4; 7 bases are shared with TRBD1. This CDR3 is built from 17 residues. Germline CDR1 is LGHDT and CDR2 is YNNKEL (reference sequence). V lost 1 base, J lost 4 bases, and 9 bases stayed unmatched. CDR3 in DNA: TGTGCCAGCAGCCAAGGGGACACTCCAGGGGGTAATGAAAAACTGTTTTTT. Translated: CASSQGDTPGGNEKLFF.